This entry describes one T cell receptor (beta chain). What it recognizes is unknown. This sample is part of a study of T cell responses to AZD1222 COVID-19 vaccine. Findings and caveats of the study: Vaccination with two AZD1222 doses was followed by a rise in Spike-specific TCR breadth and depth. Only a handful of people who got AZD1222 tested seropositive at baseline.

Libraries were prepared by immunoSEQ multiplex PCR; TCRdb keeps only in-frame clonotypes and omits some of them. In the table there are around 180,000 clones, 90% to 95% of which are singletons. Trimming cost V 5 bases and J 4 bases, with 5 bases left between them. Germline V gene lookup returns CDR1 SQVTM and CDR2 ANQGSEA. The CDR3 covers 10 residues. This receptor was taken from an adult who received the AZD1222 COVID-19 vaccine. The gene calls are TRBV29-1 and TRBJ2-5; D remains ambiguous. Sequencing was performed on peripheral blood, taken 28 days after the second AZD1222 dose. For the CDR3, the DNA is TGCAGCGTTCTCCGAGAGACCCAGTACTTC. Protein: CSVLRETQYF.